Presented here are 12 T cell receptor beta chains from one specimen sequenced in a study of T cell clones after liver transplantation. Libraries were prepared by immunoSEQ multiplex PCR; TCRdb keeps only in-frame clonotypes and omits some of them. The sample has 75,000 to 100,000 clones, about 82% seen once. Source: CD4+ T cells from blood, taken approximately 3.5 years after liver transplant. The receptors originated from a human patient who received a liver transplant. Some T cells may have come from the graft donor.

V is TRBV6-6 and J is TRBJ1-2, with 8 nucleotides matching TRBD1. Germline CDR1 is MNHNY and CDR2 is SVGAGI (reference sequence). With 6 bases clipped from V and 4 bases from J, the junction kept 13 bases outside the gene matches. The length of the CDR3 is 16 residues. CDR3 DNA sequence: TGTGCCAGCAGCTCCGAAGCCGGGACAGGAGGCTATGGCTACACCTTC. Protein product: CASSSEAGTGGYGYTF.

This clone has just a few counts. The chain combines TRBV9 with TRBJ2-1, with 13 bases lining up with TRBD2. The V segment lost 2 bases and the J segment 7 bases; nucleotides outside the gene matches: 12. Germline loops: CDR1 SGDLS, CDR2 YYNGEE. The CDR3 has 18 residues. CDR3 sequence reads: CASSVDFTLAGGPNEQFF. The CDR3 bases are TGTGCCAGCAGCGTGGATTTTACACTAGCGGGAGGGCCGAATGAGCAGTTCTTC.

The chain couples TRBV11-2 to TRBJ2-1, with D unresolved. Trimming cost V 5 bases and J 0 bases, with 11 bases left between them. CDR3 length: 15 amino acids. From germline, CDR1 is SGHAT and CDR2 FQNNGV. The CDR3 bases are TGTGCCAGCAGCCTTAGCCGACTCTCCTACAATGAGCAGTTCTTC. Translating it yields CASSLSRLSYNEQFF.

This clone was recorded once. The same CDR3 is also encoded by other DNA sequences in this sample. The gene calls are TRBV5-1 and TRBJ2-1, with D unclear. The germline V gene encodes CDR1 SGHRS and CDR2 YFSETQ. The CDR3 sequence is 14 residues long. Trimming took 2 bases from V and 1 from J, leaving 7 bases between them. The CDR3 DNA reads TGCGCCAGCAGCTTAGGCCAGTCCTACAATGAGCAGTTCTTC. The encoded protein is CASSLGQSYNEQFF.

This sequence joins TRBV30 and TRBJ2-2; 8 bases are a match to TRBD2. The V segment lost 3 bases and the J segment 6 bases; nucleotides outside the gene matches: 18. In germline, CDR1 is GTSNPN, CDR2 SVGIG (reference sequence). There are 18 residues in the CDR3. The CDR3 region has the DNA TGTGCCTGGAGGGTTTTTGGTAGCGGGACCCGGGGAGCCGGGGAGCTGTTTTTT. This sequence encodes CAWRVFGSGTRGAGELFF. Full variable domain (remainder filled in from reference TRBV30 and TRBJ2-2): SQTIHQWPATLVQPVGSPLSLECTVEGTSNPNLYWYRQAAGRGLQLLFYSVGIGQISSEVPQNLSASRPQDRQFILSSKKLLLSDSGFYLCAWRVFGSGTRGAGELFFGEGSRLTVL.

This clone was observed a few times. The chain is built from TRBV11-2 and TRBJ2-3; perhaps TRBD2 as D (5 bases). CDR3 length: 15 amino acids. Trimming cost V 5 bases and J 2 bases, with 14 bases left between them. Germline CDR1 SGHAT, CDR2 FQNNGV. CDR3 sequence (DNA): TGTGCCAGCAGCCCCATCTTCGGGGACACAGATACGCAGTATTTT. This translates into CASSPIFGDTDTQYF.

The chain joins TRBV7-2 to TRBJ1-2; D possibly corresponds to TRBD1 (5 bases). Trimming took 4 bases from V and 6 from J, leaving 21 bases between them. This CDR3 is built from 16 residues. CDR1 and CDR2 from the germline V gene are SGHTA and FQGNSA. CDR3 sequence reads: CASSSYNGRGWDGYTF. CDR3 DNA sequence: TGTGCCAGCAGCTCCTATAACGGACGGGGGTGGGATGGCTACACCTTC.

The gene calls are TRBV5-5 and TRBJ2-3, with D possibly matching TRBD1 (6 bases). The ends were cut back, 4 bases at V and 2 bases at J, with 14 bases in the middle. Germline V lookup: CDR1 SGHKS, CDR2 YYEKEE (reference sequence). The CDR3 is made up of 15 amino acids. The CDR3 DNA sequence: TGTGCCAGCAGCCACGGACAGACCTCCACAGATACGCAGTATTTT. As protein: CASSHGQTSTDTQYF.

This clone appeared once. V is TRBV5-5 and J is TRBJ2-1, with D tentatively TRBD2 (5 bases). The germline CDR1 and CDR2 sequences are SGHKS and YYEKEE (reference sequence). V was pared by 0 bases and J by 4 bases, with 14 bases between. This CDR3 is 16 amino acids long. CDR3 protein: CASSLAPSGLYNEQFF. The CDR3 DNA reads as TGTGCCAGCAGCTTGGCACCGAGCGGCCTTTACAATGAGCAGTTCTTC.

The chain recombines TRBV28 with TRBJ2-6; D remains unclear. The V gene's germline CDR1 is MDHEN and CDR2 SYDVKM. CDR3 size: 15 residues. The V end was cut by 5 bases, the J end by 0 bases, with 8 bases between. CDR3 coding DNA: TGTGCCAGCAGTCAGCCCTACTCTGGGGCCAACGTCCTGACTTTC. It codes for CASSQPYSGANVLTF.

Here the CDR3 reads CAWSVLKGADYEQYF. For the CDR3, the DNA is TGTGCCTGGAGTGTGTTGAAGGGGGCGGACTACGAGCAGTACTTC. This sequence joins TRBV30 and TRBJ2-7; 7 bases align to TRBD1. The CDR3 totals 15 residues. V was clipped by 0 bases and J by 3 bases; unmatched bases: 8. CDR1 and CDR2 from the germline V gene are GTSNPN and SVGIG (reference sequence).

J is TRBJ2-6 and V is TRBV6-1; maybe TRBD2 (5 bases). Germline CDR1 and CDR2: MNHNS and SASEGT. The CDR3 sequence is 15 residues long. V was shortened by 2 bases and J by 2 bases, with 7 bases between the two germline ends. The CDR3: CASSETGTGANVLTF. For the CDR3, the DNA is TGTGCCAGCAGTGAAACGGGGACTGGGGCCAACGTCCTGACTTTC.